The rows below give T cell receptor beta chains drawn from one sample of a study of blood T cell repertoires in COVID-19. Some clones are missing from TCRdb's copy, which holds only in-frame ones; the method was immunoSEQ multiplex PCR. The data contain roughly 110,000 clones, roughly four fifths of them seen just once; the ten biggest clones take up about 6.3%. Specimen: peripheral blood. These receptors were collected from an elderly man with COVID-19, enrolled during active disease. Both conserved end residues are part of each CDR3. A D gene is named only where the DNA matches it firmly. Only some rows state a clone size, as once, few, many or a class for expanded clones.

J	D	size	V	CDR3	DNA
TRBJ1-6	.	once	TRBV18	CASSLVQGEDSPLHF	TGTGCCAGCTCACTAGTACAGGGAGAGGATTCACCCCTCCACTTT
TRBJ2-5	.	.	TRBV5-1	CASSLGQQETQYF	TGCGCCAGCAGCTTGGGACAGCAAGAGACCCAGTACTTC
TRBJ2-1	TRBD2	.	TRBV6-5	CASSYSGLAGLNEQFF	TGTGCCAGCAGTTACTCTGGGCTAGCGGGACTCAATGAGCAGTTCTTC
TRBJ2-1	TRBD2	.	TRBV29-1	CSLGRDNEQFF	TGCAGCCTGGGGAGGGACAATGAGCAGTTCTTC
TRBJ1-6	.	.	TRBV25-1	CASSVSTNSPLHF	TGTGCCAGCAGTGTTTCAACAAATTCACCCCTCCACTTT
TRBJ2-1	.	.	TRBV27	CASSLWGRTYNEQFF	TGTGCCAGCAGTTTGTGGGGGAGGACCTACAATGAGCAGTTCTTC
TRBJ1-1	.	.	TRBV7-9	CASSLLWNTEAFF	TGTGCCAGCAGCTTACTGTGGAACACTGAAGCTTTCTTT
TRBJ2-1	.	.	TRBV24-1	CATSAGNGRRPHQFF	TGTGCCACCAGTGCAGGGAACGGGAGAAGGCCCCACCAGTTCTTC
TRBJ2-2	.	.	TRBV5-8	CARGGRGTGELFF	TGTGCCAGGGGGGGGCGCGGCACCGGGGAGCTGTTTTTT
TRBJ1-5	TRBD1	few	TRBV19	CASSPDRGVYQPQHF	TGTGCCAGTAGCCCGGACAGGGGGGTTTATCAGCCCCAGCATTTT
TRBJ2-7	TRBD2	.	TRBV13	CASSQEGTIYKGQYF	TGTGCCAGCAGCCAGGAGGGGACTATCTACAAAGGGCAGTACTTC
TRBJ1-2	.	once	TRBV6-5	CASSYSESGRGYGYTF	TGTGCCAGCAGTTACTCGGAGAGTGGTAGGGGCTATGGCTACACCTTC
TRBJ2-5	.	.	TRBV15	CATSRDQAETQYF	TGTGCCACCAGCAGAGATCAAGCTGAGACCCAGTACTTC
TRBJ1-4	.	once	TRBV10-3	CAISESAGGREKLFF	TGTGCCATCAGTGAGTCGGCGGGAGGTCGCGAAAAACTGTTTTTT
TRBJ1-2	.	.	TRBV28	CASRDGTDYGYTF	TGTGCCAGCAGGGACGGGACTGATTATGGCTACACCTTC
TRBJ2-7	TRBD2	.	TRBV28	CASRGGSSPFYEQYF	TGTGCCAGCAGGGGGGGGTCCTCACCATTTTACGAGCAGTACTTC
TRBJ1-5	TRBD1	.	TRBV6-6	CASSSVFQGAGQPQHF	TGTGCCAGCAGTTCAGTCTTCCAGGGGGCAGGTCAGCCCCAGCATTTT
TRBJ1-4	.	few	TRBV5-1	CASSLDAGHEKLFF	TGCGCCAGCAGCTTGGACGCAGGACACGAAAAACTGTTTTTT
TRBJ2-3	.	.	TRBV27	CASSAWSPGTDTQYF	TGTGCCAGCAGTGCGTGGTCGCCAGGGACAGATACGCAGTATTTT
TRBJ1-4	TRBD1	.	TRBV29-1	CSAQYRGEKLFF	TGCAGCGCCCAGTACAGGGGGGAAAAACTGTTTTTT
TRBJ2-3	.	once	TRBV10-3	CAISLPGDTQYF	TGTGCCATCAGCCTTCCCGGAGATACGCAGTATTTT
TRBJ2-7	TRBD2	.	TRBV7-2	CASSSRTSGRTHFYEQYF	TGTGCCAGCAGCTCGAGGACTAGCGGGAGGACACATTTCTACGAGCAGTACTTC
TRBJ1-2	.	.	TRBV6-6	CASSKLQGPTYGYTF	TGTGCCAGCAGTAAGCTGCAGGGGCCCACCTATGGCTACACCTTC
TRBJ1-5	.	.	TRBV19	CASSIVSGDQPQHF	TGTGCCAGTAGTATAGTATCGGGGGATCAGCCCCAGCATTTT
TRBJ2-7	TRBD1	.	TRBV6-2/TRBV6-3	CASSYSAGTGGYEQYF	TGTGCCAGCAGTTACTCGGCCGGGACAGGGGGATACGAGCAGTACTTC
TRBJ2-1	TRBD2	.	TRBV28	CASSLSPSGTNEQFF	TGTGCCAGCAGTTTAAGCCCTAGCGGGACCAATGAGCAGTTCTTC
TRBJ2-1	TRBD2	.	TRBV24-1	CATSATLAGVIYNEQFF	TGTGCCACCAGTGCCACCCTAGCGGGGGTTATCTACAATGAGCAGTTCTTC
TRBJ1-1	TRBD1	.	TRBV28	CASSFIREQGRTEAFF	TGTGCCAGCAGTTTTATAAGGGAACAGGGGAGGACTGAAGCTTTCTTT
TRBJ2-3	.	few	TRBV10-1	CASSEGDLTVTDTQYF	TGCGCCAGCAGTGAAGGGGACTTGACAGTCACAGATACGCAGTATTTT
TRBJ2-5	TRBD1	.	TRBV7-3	CASSITGGGETQYF	TGTGCCAGCAGCATTACAGGGGGCGGAGAGACCCAGTACTTC
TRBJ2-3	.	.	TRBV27	CASSWGDRFSTDTQYF	TGTGCCAGCAGTTGGGGCGACAGGTTCAGCACAGATACGCAGTATTTT
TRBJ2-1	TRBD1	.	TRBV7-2	CASSVQGAGEQFF	TGTGCCAGCAGCGTACAGGGGGCGGGTGAGCAGTTCTTC
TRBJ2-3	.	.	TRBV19	CASSNPPQGTDTQYF	TGTGCCAGTAGTAATCCCCCACAGGGCACAGATACGCAGTATTTT
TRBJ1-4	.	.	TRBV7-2	CASSLAQSNEKLFF	TGTGCCAGCAGCTTAGCCCAGTCTAATGAAAAACTGTTTTTT
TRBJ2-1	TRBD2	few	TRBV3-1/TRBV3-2	CASSPRDPSGRIDEQFF	TGTGCCAGCAGCCCGCGCGATCCTAGCGGGAGGATCGATGAGCAGTTCTTC
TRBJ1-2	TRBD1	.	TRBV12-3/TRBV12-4	CASTRFTTQGGTF	TGTGCCAGCACTAGGTTTACAACACAGGGGGGGACCTTC
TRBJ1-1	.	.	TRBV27	CASSAQENTEAFF	TGTGCCAGCAGTGCCCAGGAGAACACTGAAGCTTTCTTT
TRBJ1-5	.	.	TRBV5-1	CASSLGGYSNQPQHF	TGCGCCAGCAGCTTGGGAGGCTATAGCAATCAGCCCCAGCATTTT